This T cell receptor (beta chain) is drawn from a study of response to subunit inactivated influenza vaccine. Findings and limits, study-wide: The authors offered the suggestion that each seasonal influenza vaccination recruits few new T cells.

Germline CDR1 is GTSNPN and CDR2 is SVGIG (reference sequence). This CDR3 is built from 13 residues. Germline trimming cut 3 bases from V and 3 bases from J; bases unmatched to any gene: 3. TCRdb re-called the RT-PCR reads with MiXCR, one entry per CDR3 protein. This table has hundreds of thousands of distinct CDR3 sequences, about 10% appearing once. This clonotype came up a few times. Its target is not known. The chain combines TRBV30 with TRBJ1-1; the match to TRBD1 covers 8 bases. This receptor was identified in a man aged 50 to 59 who received an inactivated influenza vaccine. The sample in question was PBMCs from blood, obtained 40 to 50 days after vaccination. This CDR3 reads CAWRDRVYTEAFF. DNA of the CDR3: TGTGCCTGGAGGGACAGGGTGTACACTGAAGCTTTCTTT.